This record looks at one TCR beta chain sequence and its context. Its cognate antigen is unknown. Germline assignment: CDR1 LNHNV and CDR2 YYDKDF (reference sequence). The CDR3 extends over 14 amino acids. The sample comes from a study of CXCR3-negative and CXCR3-positive naive CD8 T cells. Findings of the study overall: CXCR3-positive naive cells had TRB CDR3s that were more hydrophobic than CXCR3-negative naive cells had.

cDNA libraries for TRB were generated by 5' RACE incorporating UMI labels. With the 5' RACE reads reprocessed, TCRdb shows one record per CDR3 protein and no DNA. The sample totals around 63,000 distinct CDR3 sequences. The source material was naive CXCR3+ CD8+ T cells from blood. The subset denotes: CD45RO-CCR7+CD27+CD95- naive CD8+ T cells expressing CXCR3 (TNR3+). The V and J genes are TRBV15 and TRBJ1-2; TCRdb proposes TRBD1, but this gene call is untestable without DNA. This clonotype originated in a human donor in good health. Some clones in this sample may be carry-over from other donors' samples. This CDR3 reads CATSGRQSNYGYTF. The complete variable domain, with remaining parts taken from reference TRBV15 and TRBJ1-2, reads DAMVIQNPRYQVTQFGKPVTLSCSQTLNHNVMYWYQQKSSQAPKLLFHYYDKDFNNEADTPDNFQSRRPNTSFCFLDIRSPGLGDTAMYLCATSGRQSNYGYTFGSGTRLTVV.